Below are 2 T cell receptor beta chains sequenced from a single sample in a study of T cell repertoires in cytomegalovirus infection. TCRdb passed the reads through MiXCR, listing each CDR3 protein once. Found here are a few hundred thousand distinct CDR3 sequences, over 15% of them singletons; the top ten hold 8.5% to 10%. Specimen: PBMCs. Every receptor here comes from a human donor in good health (CMV status not recorded). Some clones in this sample may be carry-over from other donors' samples.

V is TRBV6-1 and J is TRBJ2-5, with D possibly TRBD2 on 6 matching bases. The germline V gene has CDR1 MNHNS and CDR2 SASEGT. The CDR3 contains 15 residues. Trimming removed 6 bases at V and 5 bases at J, with 19 bases between. The CDR3 loop reads CASSLTSFQGETQYF. In nucleotides, the CDR3 is TGTGCCAGCAGCCTGACTAGTTTCCAAGGGGAGACCCAGTACTTC.

This clonotype was counted between two and nine times. This chain links TRBV6-5 with TRBJ1-2, with a possible D match to TRBD1 (5 bases). Trimming stripped 7 bases from V and 8 bases from J, with 20 bases between. The CDR3 consists of 14 residues. Germline CDR1 and CDR2: MNHEY and SVGAGI. CDR3 loop: CASTHSGGEDGYTF. The CDR3 bases are TGTGCCAGCACTCACTCCGGGGGGGAAGACGGCTACACCTTC.